What follows are 10 T cell receptor beta chains derived from one specimen sequenced in a study of Ad26.COV2.S vaccination and SARS-CoV-2 variants. Clones were read by immunoSEQ multiplex PCR, and TCRdb kept only the in-frame ones, dropping some. This sample yields 350,000 to 500,000 clones, of which around 90% are seen a single time; about 4.5% belongs to the top ten. Treatment specified: about 20 received Ad26.COV2.S at low or high dose, single or two shots; roughly five received placebo; per-sample allocation not given. Samples analyzed were those drawn on day 63 after the first vaccine or placebo injection. The sample here was peripheral blood, taken in a trial of Ad26.COV2.S vaccine versus placebo. The receptors here all came from a person aged 18 to 59 who received the Ad26.COV2.S COVID-19 vaccine or a placebo.

The genes are TRBV10-3 and TRBJ2-1, with a possible D match to TRBD2 (7 bases). The germline CDR1 and CDR2 sequences are ENHRY and SYGVKD. There are 13 residues in the CDR3. Trimming removed 7 bases from V and 5 bases from J, with 12 bases in between. The DNA for the CDR3 is TGTGCCATCATGCGGGGGCTAGACAATGAGCAGTTCTTC. This translates into CAIMRGLDNEQFF.

Points on this clone: An end of the junction differs from the germline gene, which may be a read error. This CDR3 is CTSSQVWLAGLLSYEQYF. CDR3 nucleotides: TGCACCAGCAGCCAAGTTTGGCTAGCGGGGCTCCTCTCCTACGAGCAGTACTTC. The chain employs TRBV4-3 and TRBJ2-7; the match to TRBD2 covers 9 bases. The CDR3 is 18 amino acids. Germline V gene lookup returns CDR1 LGHNA and CDR2 YSLEER.

The chain carries TRBV19 and TRBJ2-2; TRBD1 or TRBD2 may be the D gene (6 bases each). The CDR3 consists of 15 residues. Germline V lookup: CDR1 LNHDA, CDR2 SQIVND (reference sequence). Trimming left V 3 bases short and J 4 bases short, with 12 bases between. CDR3 DNA sequence: TGTGCCAGTAGTATGGGGGGCGGAGGCACCGGGGAGCTGTTTTTT. It translates to CASSMGGGGTGELFF. The full variable domain, its missing parts supplied by reference TRBV19 and TRBJ2-2, is DGGITQSPKYLFRKEGQNVTLSCEQNLNHDAMYWYRQDPGQGLRLIYYSQIVNDFQKGDIAEGYSVSREKKESFPLTVTSAQKNPTAFYLCASSMGGGGTGELFFGEGSRLTVL.

The CDR3 DNA follows: TGTGCCAGCAGCTTAGTTACGGGGACAGGGTACAATGAGCAGTTCTTC. Protein product: CASSLVTGTGYNEQFF. This chain uses TRBV7-9 with TRBJ2-1; TRBD1 matches at 9 bases. The germline V gene has CDR1 SEHNR and CDR2 FQNEAQ (reference sequence). CDR3 length: 16 amino acids. Unmatched junction bases numbered 5, after V lost 1 base and J lost 4 bases.

This clone appeared once. The CDR3 region has the DNA TGTGCCAGCAGCTTGGCGGGGCTCGGGTACGAGCAGTACTTC. It codes for CASSLAGLGYEQYF. V gene TRBV7-2 combines with J gene TRBJ2-7, with D tentatively TRBD2 (6 bases). V lost 3 bases and J lost 4, with 13 bases in between. CDR3 length equals 14 residues. Germline assignment: CDR1 SGHTA and CDR2 FQGNSA.

This clone occurred once. CDR3 sequence: CASSFGVYTYEQYF. In DNA, the CDR3 is TGTGCCAGCAGTTTTGGGGTGTACACCTACGAGCAGTACTTC. The chain is built from TRBV27 and TRBJ2-7; D is undetermined. Between the trimmed V and J ends, which lost 3 bases and 2 bases, there was a span of 11 bases. There are 14 residues in the CDR3. The germline V gene has CDR1 MNHEY and CDR2 SMNVEV (reference sequence).

CDR3 sequence: CASSLPGTGRNEQFF. The CDR3 DNA is TGTGCCAGCAGTCTCCCCGGGACAGGGAGAAATGAGCAGTTCTTC. The chain employs TRBV28 and TRBJ2-1, with TRBD1 matching over 9 bases. This CDR3 is built from 15 residues. Germline lookup yields CDR1 MDHEN and CDR2 SYDVKM. The trim removed 5 bases at V and 7 bases at J, leaving 9 bases unmatched.

The chain is built from TRBV3-1 (or the pseudogene TRBV3-2) and TRBJ2-2, with 7 positions matching TRBD1. Unmatched junction bases numbered 7, after V lost 6 bases and J lost 6 bases. The germline V gene encodes CDR1 LGHDT and CDR2 YNNKEL (reference sequence). The CDR3 loop spans 14 amino acids. The CDR3 coding sequence is TGTGCCAGCAGTCGACAGGGTCGGCCCGGGGAGCTGTTTTTT. It translates to CASSRQGRPGELFF.

This clone was found a few times. V and J are TRBV5-1 and TRBJ1-4; the D is unclear. Germline loops: CDR1 SGHRS, CDR2 YFSETQ. CDR3 length: 13 amino acids. V shed 6 bases and J shed 2 bases, with 8 bases lying between them. The CDR3 protein is CASKEGTNEKLFF. DNA of the CDR3: TGCGCCAGCAAGGAAGGGACTAATGAAAAACTGTTTTTT.

The V and J genes are TRBV27 and TRBJ1-6, with TRBD1 identical over 7 bases. The CDR3 totals 15 residues. Germline V gene sequence: CDR1 MNHEY, CDR2 SMNVEV (reference sequence). J gave up 8 bases and V 5 bases, and 9 bases lay outside the gene matches. CDR3 loop: CASSATGPFDSPLHF. Written as DNA, the CDR3 is TGTGCCAGCAGTGCGACAGGGCCCTTTGATTCACCCCTCCACTTT.